The rows below give T cell receptor beta chains drawn from one sample of a study of CD8+ T cells in alopecia areata. Some clones are missing from TCRdb's copy, which holds only in-frame ones; the method was immunoSEQ multiplex PCR. The sample includes hundreds of thousands of clones, approximately 65% of them seen just once. This material consisted of CD4+ T cells sorted from blood, taken around week 44, from a patient treated with tofacitinib. The receptors derive from a human donor with alopecia areata. Each CDR3 is given with its conserved first and last residue. The order of the fields is clone size, V gene, D gene, J gene, CDR3 DNA, CDR3 protein. A D gene is named only where the DNA matches it firmly. Size values are once, few and many counts, or a class for expanded clones, and some rows have none.

clone size: few
V gene: TRBV11-2
D gene: -
J gene: TRBJ2-1
CDR3 DNA: TGTGCCAGCCAACGGACGAGCTCCTACAATGAGCAGTTCTTC
CDR3 protein: CASQRTSSYNEQFF

clone size: -
V gene: TRBV29-1
D gene: -
J gene: TRBJ2-6
CDR3 DNA: TGCAGCGTTGTGACAGCTGGGGCCAACGTCCTGACTTTC
CDR3 protein: CSVVTAGANVLTF

clone size: -
V gene: TRBV29-1
D gene: -
J gene: TRBJ1-1
CDR3 DNA: TGCAGCGCCCTGACAACTACGAACACTGAAGCTTTCTTT
CDR3 protein: CSALTTTNTEAFF

clone size: -
V gene: TRBV19
D gene: -
J gene: TRBJ1-2
CDR3 DNA: TGTGCCAGTCACCGGGACCTAGGGACCTACACCTTC
CDR3 protein: CASHRDLGTYTF

clone size: -
V gene: TRBV25-1
D gene: -
J gene: TRBJ2-5
CDR3 DNA: TGTGCCAGCAGTGAGACAGCACCAGAGACCCAGTACTTC
CDR3 protein: CASSETAPETQYF

clone size: -
V gene: TRBV28
D gene: -
J gene: TRBJ1-1
CDR3 DNA: TGTGCCAGCAGTTTATTGGGGGCAGGGAACACTGAAGCTTTCTTT
CDR3 protein: CASSLLGAGNTEAFF

clone size: once
V gene: TRBV7-8
D gene: -
J gene: TRBJ2-1
CDR3 DNA: TGTGCCAGCAGCTTCTTGGCTTTTGGCAATGAGCAGTTCTTC
CDR3 protein: CASSFLAFGNEQFF

clone size: -
V gene: TRBV9
D gene: -
J gene: TRBJ1-2
CDR3 DNA: TGTGCCAGCAGCGCGACAGGAGATAACTATGGCTACACCTTC
CDR3 protein: CASSATGDNYGYTF

clone size: -
V gene: TRBV4-3
D gene: -
J gene: TRBJ2-7
CDR3 DNA: TGCGCCAGCAGCCAAGATTGGGCTGGCACCGCCTACGAGCAGTACTTC
CDR3 protein: CASSQDWAGTAYEQYF

clone size: few
V gene: TRBV29-1
D gene: -
J gene: TRBJ1-1
CDR3 DNA: TGCAGCGTTGGGTCCAGGACGAACACTGAAGCTTTCTTT
CDR3 protein: CSVGSRTNTEAFF

clone size: -
V gene: TRBV2
D gene: -
J gene: TRBJ2-3
CDR3 DNA: TGTGCCAGCAGTGACAACACAGGCACAGATACGCAGTATTTT
CDR3 protein: CASSDNTGTDTQYF

clone size: -
V gene: TRBV30
D gene: -
J gene: TRBJ2-7
CDR3 DNA: TGTGCCTGGAGTGTAGGAGGGGCGTCAAGGGCCGAGCAGTACTTC
CDR3 protein: CAWSVGGASRAEQYF

clone size: -
V gene: TRBV5-1
D gene: -
J gene: TRBJ1-5
CDR3 DNA: TGCGCCAGCAGCTTATCAGGAGATAGCAATCAGCCCCAGCATTTT
CDR3 protein: CASSLSGDSNQPQHF

clone size: -
V gene: TRBV2
D gene: -
J gene: TRBJ1-1
CDR3 DNA: TGTGCCAGCAGCGACCCCGAGCGGGTGAACACTGAAGCTTTCTTT
CDR3 protein: CASSDPERVNTEAFF

clone size: few
V gene: TRBV15
D gene: -
J gene: TRBJ2-5
CDR3 DNA: TGTGCCACCAGCAAAGTGGGAGAGACCCAGTACTTC
CDR3 protein: CATSKVGETQYF

clone size: few
V gene: TRBV10-3
D gene: -
J gene: TRBJ1-2
CDR3 DNA: TGTGCCATCAGTGAGTCTTACGATGGCTACACCTTC
CDR3 protein: CAISESYDGYTF

clone size: few
V gene: TRBV7-6
D gene: -
J gene: TRBJ2-6
CDR3 DNA: TGTGCCAGCAGCTTACTCCCGGGCTTGCAGGGGGGCTCTGGGGCCAACGTCCTGACTTTC
CDR3 protein: CASSLLPGLQGGSGANVLTF

clone size: -
V gene: TRBV29-1
D gene: -
J gene: TRBJ2-4
CDR3 DNA: TGCAGCGTTGAAATGGGGGCTCTAGCCAAAAACATTCAGTACTTC
CDR3 protein: CSVEMGALAKNIQYF

clone size: -
V gene: TRBV18
D gene: -
J gene: TRBJ1-1
CDR3 DNA: TGTGCCAGCTCACCCGGGAGAATGGAAGCTTTCTTT
CDR3 protein: CASSPGRMEAFF

clone size: -
V gene: TRBV9
D gene: -
J gene: TRBJ2-3
CDR3 DNA: TGTGCCAGCAGCGTAGCTTACGGGTACGACACAGATACGCAGTATTTT
CDR3 protein: CASSVAYGYDTDTQYF

clone size: -
V gene: TRBV6-6
D gene: -
J gene: TRBJ1-3
CDR3 DNA: TGTGCCAGCAACCAAGGAAGGGGGGCAGCTGGAAACACCATATATTTT
CDR3 protein: CASNQGRGAAGNTIYF

clone size: -
V gene: TRBV25-1
D gene: -
J gene: TRBJ1-1
CDR3 DNA: TGTGCCAGCCAACTGGGCACGGAAGCTTTCTTT
CDR3 protein: CASQLGTEAFF

clone size: -
V gene: TRBV10-3
D gene: -
J gene: TRBJ1-2
CDR3 DNA: TGTGCCATCAGTGAGTTAACGAGCGGCTACACCTTC
CDR3 protein: CAISELTSGYTF

clone size: -
V gene: TRBV4-3
D gene: -
J gene: TRBJ1-5
CDR3 DNA: TGCGCCAGCAGCTTTGGAGGGAATCAGCCCCAGCATTTT
CDR3 protein: CASSFGGNQPQHF

clone size: -
V gene: TRBV10-3
D gene: TRBD1
J gene: TRBJ1-4
CDR3 DNA: TGTGCCGCGGGACAGGGGGATGAAAAACTGTTTTTT
CDR3 protein: CAAGQGDEKLFF

clone size: few
V gene: TRBV11-2
D gene: -
J gene: TRBJ1-1
CDR3 DNA: TGTGCCAGCAGCCCGCCCCGTACGAACACTGAAGCTTTCTTT
CDR3 protein: CASSPPRTNTEAFF

clone size: -
V gene: TRBV4-2
D gene: TRBD1
J gene: TRBJ2-3
CDR3 DNA: TGTGCCAGCAGCCAAGTTGGGACAGGGGCAGATACGCAGTATTTT
CDR3 protein: CASSQVGTGADTQYF

clone size: few
V gene: TRBV19
D gene: TRBD2
J gene: TRBJ2-6
CDR3 DNA: TGTGCCAGTAGTACTAGCGGGGGTATACTCTCTGGGGCCAACGTCCTGACTTTC
CDR3 protein: CASSTSGGILSGANVLTF

clone size: -
V gene: TRBV4-3
D gene: TRBD2
J gene: TRBJ2-1
CDR3 DNA: TGCGCCAGCAGCCAAGATATGGTAGCGGGGGTCAATGAGCAGTTCTTC
CDR3 protein: CASSQDMVAGVNEQFF

clone size: once
V gene: TRBV29-1
D gene: -
J gene: TRBJ1-1
CDR3 DNA: TGCAGCGTTGCCGGCAGAGCGAACACTGAAGCTTTCTTT
CDR3 protein: CSVAGRANTEAFF

clone size: few
V gene: TRBV2
D gene: -
J gene: TRBJ2-2
CDR3 DNA: TGTGCCAGCAGGGACGTCCTCGGGACGGCCGCGAACACCGGGGAGCTGTTTTTT
CDR3 protein: CASRDVLGTAANTGELFF

clone size: -
V gene: TRBV25-1
D gene: TRBD1
J gene: TRBJ1-2
CDR3 DNA: TGTGCCAGCAAAGGACAGGGTCACTCTGGCTACACCTTC
CDR3 protein: CASKGQGHSGYTF

clone size: few
V gene: TRBV4-3
D gene: -
J gene: TRBJ2-2
CDR3 DNA: TGCGCCAGCAGCCAAGTTAGGGCCGGGGAGCTGTTTTTT
CDR3 protein: CASSQVRAGELFF

clone size: -
V gene: TRBV2
D gene: TRBD1
J gene: TRBJ1-6
CDR3 DNA: TGTGCCAGCAGTGGAGGACAGGGATATTCACCCCTCCACTTT
CDR3 protein: CASSGGQGYSPLHF

clone size: -
V gene: TRBV29-1
D gene: -
J gene: TRBJ2-3
CDR3 DNA: TGCAGCGGAGTTCGGGGCTCAGATACGCAGTATTTT
CDR3 protein: CSGVRGSDTQYF

clone size: -
V gene: TRBV29-1
D gene: -
J gene: TRBJ2-7
CDR3 DNA: TGCAGCGCTGGACCTTCCTACGAGCAGTACTTC
CDR3 protein: CSAGPSYEQYF

clone size: -
V gene: TRBV29-1
D gene: TRBD1
J gene: TRBJ2-3
CDR3 DNA: TGCAGCGTGACCCCAGGGGGAAGGGATACGCAGTATTTT
CDR3 protein: CSVTPGGRDTQYF

clone size: -
V gene: TRBV7-9
D gene: TRBD1
J gene: TRBJ1-1
CDR3 DNA: TGTGCCAGCAGCTTAACGGGGACAGCAAACACTGAAGCTTTCTTT
CDR3 protein: CASSLTGTANTEAFF

clone size: -
V gene: TRBV7-6
D gene: TRBD1
J gene: TRBJ1-6
CDR3 DNA: TGTGCCAGCACCACAGGGCCGGGACAGGGCTCATCACCCCTCCACTTT
CDR3 protein: CASTTGPGQGSSPLHF

clone size: -
V gene: TRBV5-6
D gene: -
J gene: TRBJ1-1
CDR3 DNA: TGTGCCAGCAGCCGGGGACGGAGAAACACTGAAGCTTTCTTT
CDR3 protein: CASSRGRRNTEAFF

clone size: -
V gene: TRBV5-6
D gene: -
J gene: TRBJ2-7
CDR3 DNA: TGTGCCAGCAGCTTAGGAGACCCAACCTACGAGCAGTACTTC
CDR3 protein: CASSLGDPTYEQYF

clone size: -
V gene: TRBV29-1
D gene: -
J gene: TRBJ1-1
CDR3 DNA: TGCAGCTGCTACCAGGGAGACACTGAAGCTTTCTTT
CDR3 protein: CSCYQGDTEAFF

clone size: -
V gene: TRBV19
D gene: -
J gene: TRBJ1-2
CDR3 DNA: TGTGCCAGCGGGTCAGAGAACTATGGCTACACCTTC
CDR3 protein: CASGSENYGYTF

clone size: -
V gene: TRBV5-1
D gene: -
J gene: TRBJ1-1
CDR3 DNA: TGCGCCAGCAGCTTGGGGGGTGCAGGGTCTAACACTGAAGCTTTCTTT
CDR3 protein: CASSLGGAGSNTEAFF

clone size: -
V gene: TRBV29-1
D gene: -
J gene: TRBJ2-3
CDR3 DNA: TGCAGCGTTCTTGGGCGGGACACAGATACGCAGTATTTT
CDR3 protein: CSVLGRDTDTQYF

clone size: -
V gene: TRBV20-1
D gene: -
J gene: TRBJ2-1
CDR3 DNA: TGCAGTGCTAGGGACTCCGTTACGCAGTTCTTC
CDR3 protein: CSARDSVTQFF

clone size: -
V gene: TRBV5-1
D gene: -
J gene: TRBJ2-5
CDR3 DNA: TGCGCCAGCAGCGTCGGGGGTTTAGGGCAAGAGACCCAGTACTTC
CDR3 protein: CASSVGGLGQETQYF

clone size: -
V gene: TRBV7-2
D gene: -
J gene: TRBJ1-5
CDR3 DNA: TGTGCCAGCAGCTTATTCAGAGATCAGCCCCAGCATTTT
CDR3 protein: CASSLFRDQPQHF

clone size: -
V gene: TRBV29-1
D gene: -
J gene: TRBJ2-1
CDR3 DNA: TGCAGCGTTGACGAGAACGAGCAGTTCTTC
CDR3 protein: CSVDENEQFF

clone size: -
V gene: TRBV4-3
D gene: -
J gene: TRBJ2-4
CDR3 DNA: TGCGCCAGCAGCCAAGATGGGGGGCCCAAAAACATTCAGTACTTC
CDR3 protein: CASSQDGGPKNIQYF

clone size: -
V gene: TRBV13
D gene: -
J gene: TRBJ2-7
CDR3 DNA: TGTGCCAGCAGCTTAACTAGCCACGAGCAGTACTTC
CDR3 protein: CASSLTSHEQYF